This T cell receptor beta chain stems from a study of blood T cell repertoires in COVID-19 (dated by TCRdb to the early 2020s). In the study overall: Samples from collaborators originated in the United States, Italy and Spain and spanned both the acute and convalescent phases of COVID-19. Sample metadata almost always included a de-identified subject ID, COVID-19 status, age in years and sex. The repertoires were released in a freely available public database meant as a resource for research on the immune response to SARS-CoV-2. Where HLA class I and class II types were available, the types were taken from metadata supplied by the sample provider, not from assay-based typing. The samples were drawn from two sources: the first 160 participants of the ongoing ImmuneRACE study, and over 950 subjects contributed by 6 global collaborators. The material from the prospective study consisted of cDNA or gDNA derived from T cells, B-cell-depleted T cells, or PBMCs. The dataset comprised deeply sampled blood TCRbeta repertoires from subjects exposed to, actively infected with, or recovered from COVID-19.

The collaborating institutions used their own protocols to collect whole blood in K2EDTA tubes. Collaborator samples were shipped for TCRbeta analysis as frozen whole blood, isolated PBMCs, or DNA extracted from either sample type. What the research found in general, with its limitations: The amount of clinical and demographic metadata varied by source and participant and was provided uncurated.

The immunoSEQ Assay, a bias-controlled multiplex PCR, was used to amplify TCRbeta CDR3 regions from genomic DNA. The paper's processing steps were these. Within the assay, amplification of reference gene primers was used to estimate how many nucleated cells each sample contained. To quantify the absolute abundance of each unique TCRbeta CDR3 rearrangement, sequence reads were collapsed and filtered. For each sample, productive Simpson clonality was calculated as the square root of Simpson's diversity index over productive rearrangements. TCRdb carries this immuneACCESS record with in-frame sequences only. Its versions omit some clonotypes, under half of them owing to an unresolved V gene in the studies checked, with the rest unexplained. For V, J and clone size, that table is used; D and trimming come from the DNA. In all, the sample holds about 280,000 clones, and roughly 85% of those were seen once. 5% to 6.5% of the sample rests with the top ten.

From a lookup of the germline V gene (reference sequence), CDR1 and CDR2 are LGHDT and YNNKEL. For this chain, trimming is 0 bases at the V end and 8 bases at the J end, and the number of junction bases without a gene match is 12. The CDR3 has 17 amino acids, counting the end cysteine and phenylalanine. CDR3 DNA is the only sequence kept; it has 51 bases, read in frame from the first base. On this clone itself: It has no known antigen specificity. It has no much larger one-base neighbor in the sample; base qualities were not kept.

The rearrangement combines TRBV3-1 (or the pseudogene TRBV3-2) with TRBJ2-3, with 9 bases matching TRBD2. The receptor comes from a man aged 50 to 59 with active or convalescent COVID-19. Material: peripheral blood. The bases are TGTGCCAGCAGCCAAGATGTAGGACTAGCGCTGGGGAGTACGCAGTATTTT. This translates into CASSQDVGLALGSTQYF.